The clone carrying this T cell receptor (beta chain) has ten or more counts. The CDR3 length is 14 residues. Trimming removed 0 bases from V and 0 bases from J, with 4 bases in between. Per germline, CDR1 SGHTA and CDR2 FQGNSA. Using quantitative 5'-RACE with molecular barcodes, the authors made TCR beta libraries. TCRdb analysed the 5' RACE reads with MiXCR anew, one entry per CDR3 protein. Here the sample spans tens of thousands of distinct CDR3 sequences, approximately 30% being singletons. These data come from a study of CD8 T cells in ankylosing spondylitis. Sequencing was performed on blood, either unsorted or a sorted T cell fraction (not recorded which). This clonotype was sampled from a male donor with ankylosing spondylitis or in good health (not recorded which). The chain joins TRBV7-2 to TRBJ2-3; D is uncertain. The CDR3 nucleotides read TGTGCCAGCAGCTTAGCGGGGAGCACAGATACGCAGTATTTT. This codes for CASSLAGSTDTQYF. The full variable domain, in which reference TRBV7-2 and TRBJ2-3 provide the parts outside the CDR3, is GAGVSQSPSNKVTEKGKDVELRCDPISGHTALYWYRQSLGQGLEFLIYFQGNSAPDKSGLPSDRFSAERTGGSVSTLTIQRTQQEDSAVYLCASSLAGSTDTQYFGPGTRLTVL.